The present T cell receptor beta chain was sequenced within a study of human T cells and chemical hapten exposure. Study information: Sensitizing treatment utilized 2% DPC over an approximately 2 cm by approximately 2 cm portion of upper inner arm skin. Patients, a majority of them female, were diagnosed with alopecia areata, totalis or universalis.

TCRdb itself ran the RACE reads through MiXCR, one entry per CDR3 protein. The data show 95,000 to 100,000 distinct CDR3 sequences, approximately 10% seen once. The CDR3 is 18 residues long. CDR1 SGHTA and CDR2 FQGNSA come from the germline V gene. V shed 1 base and J shed 0 bases, with 18 bases lying between them. This clonotype has only a few counts. Time point noted: pre-sensitization, week 0. The treatment here: therapeutic diphenylcyclopropenone sensitization with weekly scalp DPC. The TCR was taken from a woman between 55 and 75 years old with alopecia areata. Some clones in this sample may be carry-over from other donors' samples. This sample comprised whole blood, obtained in connection with sensitization to the hapten diphenylcyclopropenone (DPC). The chain is built from TRBV7-2 and TRBJ1-2; a weak D match, TRBD1 (5 bases). As DNA, the CDR3 is TGTGCCAGCAGCTTAGTCACACCTGACAGATCAGCTAACTATGGCTACACCTTC. Translated, it gives CASSLVTPDRSANYGYTF.